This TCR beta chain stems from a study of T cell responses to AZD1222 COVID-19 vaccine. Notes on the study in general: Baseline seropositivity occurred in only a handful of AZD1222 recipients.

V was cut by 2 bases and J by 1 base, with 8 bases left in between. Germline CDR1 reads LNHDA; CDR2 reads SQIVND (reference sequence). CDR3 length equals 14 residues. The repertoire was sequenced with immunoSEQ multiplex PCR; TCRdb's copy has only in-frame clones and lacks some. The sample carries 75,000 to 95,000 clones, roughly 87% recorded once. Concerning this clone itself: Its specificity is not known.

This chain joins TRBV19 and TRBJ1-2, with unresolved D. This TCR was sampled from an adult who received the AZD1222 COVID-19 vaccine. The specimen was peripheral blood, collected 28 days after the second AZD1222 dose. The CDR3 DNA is TGTGCCAGTAGTATAACAGCACTTAACTATGGCTACACCTTC. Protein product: CASSITALNYGYTF. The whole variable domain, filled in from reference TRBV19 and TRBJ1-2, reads DGGITQSPKYLFRKEGQNVTLSCEQNLNHDAMYWYRQDPGQGLRLIYYSQIVNDFQKGDIAEGYSVSREKKESFPLTVTSAQKNPTAFYLCASSITALNYGYTFGSGTRLTVV.